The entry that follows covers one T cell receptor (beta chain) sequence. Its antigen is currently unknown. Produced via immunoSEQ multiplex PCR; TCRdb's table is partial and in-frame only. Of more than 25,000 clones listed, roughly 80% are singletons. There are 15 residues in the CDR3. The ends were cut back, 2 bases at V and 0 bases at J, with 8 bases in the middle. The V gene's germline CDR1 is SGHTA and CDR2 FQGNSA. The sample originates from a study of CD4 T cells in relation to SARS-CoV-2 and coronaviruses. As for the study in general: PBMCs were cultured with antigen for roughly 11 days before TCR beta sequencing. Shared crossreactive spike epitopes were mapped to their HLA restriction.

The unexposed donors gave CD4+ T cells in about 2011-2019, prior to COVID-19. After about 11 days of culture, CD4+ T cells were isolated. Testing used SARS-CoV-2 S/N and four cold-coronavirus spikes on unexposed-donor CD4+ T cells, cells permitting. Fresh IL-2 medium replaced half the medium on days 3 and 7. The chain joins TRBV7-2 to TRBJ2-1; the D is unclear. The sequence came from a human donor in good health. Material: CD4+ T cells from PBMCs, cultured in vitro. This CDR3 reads CASSLLWSSYNEQFF. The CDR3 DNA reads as TGTGCCAGCAGCTTATTGTGGAGCTCCTACAATGAGCAGTTCTTC.